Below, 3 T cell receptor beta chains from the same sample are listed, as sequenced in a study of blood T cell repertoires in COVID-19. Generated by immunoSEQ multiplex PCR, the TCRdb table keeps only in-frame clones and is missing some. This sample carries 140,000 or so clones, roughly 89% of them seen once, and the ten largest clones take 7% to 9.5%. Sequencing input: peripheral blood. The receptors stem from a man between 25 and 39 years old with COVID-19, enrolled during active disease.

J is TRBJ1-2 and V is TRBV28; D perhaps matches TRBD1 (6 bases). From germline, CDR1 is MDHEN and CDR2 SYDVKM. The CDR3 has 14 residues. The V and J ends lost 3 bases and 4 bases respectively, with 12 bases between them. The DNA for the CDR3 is TGTGCCAGCAGTTTCGGGGGGCCGGGCTATGGCTACACCTTC. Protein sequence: CASSFGGPGYGYTF.

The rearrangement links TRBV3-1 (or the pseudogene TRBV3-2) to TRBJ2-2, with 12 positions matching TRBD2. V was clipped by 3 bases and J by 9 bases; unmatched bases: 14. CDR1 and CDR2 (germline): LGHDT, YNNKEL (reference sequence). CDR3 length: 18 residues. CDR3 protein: CASSHQTSGSIRLRELFF. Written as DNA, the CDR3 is TGTGCCAGCAGCCATCAGACTAGCGGGAGTATCCGCCTCCGGGAGCTGTTTTTT.

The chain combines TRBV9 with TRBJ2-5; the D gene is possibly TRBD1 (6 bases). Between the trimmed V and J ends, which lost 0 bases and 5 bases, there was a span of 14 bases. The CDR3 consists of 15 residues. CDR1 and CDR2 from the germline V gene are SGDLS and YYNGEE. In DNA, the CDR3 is TGTGCCAGCAGCGTAGGGACAGTCCGGCGGGAGACCCAGTACTTC. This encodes CASSVGTVRRETQYF.